The rows below give T cell receptor beta chains drawn from one sample of a study of blood T cell repertoires in COVID-19. Profiled with immunoSEQ multiplex PCR; TCRdb holds only in-frame clones, not every one. Of approximately 290,000 clones listed, about 89% are singletons. Sequenced: peripheral blood. The origin of the receptors is a man aged 25-40 years with acute or convalescent COVID-19. CDR3s include the opening cysteine and the closing phenylalanine or tryptophan. The D gene is left open where the match is weak. A row's size may be missing; if present it is once, few, many or a size class.

NA	TRBV14	TRBJ2-1	NA	CASSVDNEQFF	TGTGCCAGCAGCGTAGACAATGAGCAGTTCTTC
TRBD2	TRBV7-9	TRBJ2-1	NA	CASSSFVAGAAGEQFF	TGTGCCAGCAGCTCCTTCGTAGCGGGAGCGGCTGGAGAGCAGTTCTTC
NA	TRBV4-2	TRBJ2-2	NA	CASSQVTGTGELFF	TGTGCCAGCAGCCAAGTAACGGGAACCGGGGAGCTGTTTTTT
NA	TRBV10-1	TRBJ2-1	once	CASSELLGWNYNEQFF	TGCGCCAGCAGTGAGTTATTGGGCTGGAACTACAATGAGCAGTTCTTC
TRBD2	TRBV19	TRBJ2-1	few	CASSTGLDSYNEQFF	TGTGCCAGTAGTACAGGACTAGACTCCTACAATGAGCAGTTCTTC
NA	TRBV25-1	TRBJ1-6	many	CASSGRGNNSPLHF	TGTGCCAGCAGTGGCAGGGGCAATAATTCACCCCTCCACTTT
TRBD2	TRBV6-5	TRBJ2-1	NA	CATSGTHNEQFF	TGTGCCACTAGCGGGACCCACAATGAGCAGTTCTTC
TRBD1	TRBV27	TRBJ1-2	NA	CASSSGQGVGYGYTF	TGTGCCAGCAGTTCGGGACAGGGGGTGGGCTATGGCTACACCTTC
TRBD2	TRBV30	TRBJ2-3	NA	CAWRLAGGFSTDTQYF	TGTGCCTGGAGACTAGCGGGGGGTTTTAGCACAGATACGCAGTATTTT
TRBD2	TRBV27	TRBJ2-1	NA	CASSLFAGGHNEQFF	TGTGCCAGCAGTTTATTCGCGGGGGGACACAATGAGCAGTTCTTC
NA	TRBV5-1	TRBJ1-3	NA	CASSATGFSGNTIYF	TGCGCCAGCAGCGCGACAGGCTTCTCTGGAAACACCATATATTTT
TRBD1	TRBV18	TRBJ2-7	NA	CASTRNRDRSIGLNKYYEQYF	TGTGCCAGCACCCGAAACCGGGACAGGTCTATTGGTTTGAATAAGTACTACGAGCAGTACTTC
TRBD2	TRBV7-3	TRBJ2-6	NA	CASSLSPGGPGANVLTF	TGTGCCAGCAGCTTAAGCCCGGGAGGGCCTGGGGCCAACGTCCTGACTTTC
NA	TRBV5-6	TRBJ1-4	NA	CASSFYATNEKLFF	TGTGCCAGCAGCTTCTACGCAACTAATGAAAAACTGTTTTTT
TRBD1	TRBV27	TRBJ2-7	NA	CASSLFDRVREQYF	TGTGCCAGCAGTTTATTCGACAGGGTACGCGAGCAGTACTTC
NA	TRBV6-1	TRBJ1-2	NA	CASSAGVGGYTF	TGTGCCAGCAGTGCCGGGGTGGGGGGCTACACCTTC
TRBD1	TRBV14	TRBJ1-4	NA	CASSQVRGQGEKLFF	TGTGCCAGCAGCCAAGTGAGGGGGCAGGGAGAAAAACTGTTTTTT
NA	TRBV2	TRBJ2-2	NA	CASSEFGNTGELFF	TGTGCCAGCAGTGAATTCGGGAACACCGGGGAGCTGTTTTTT
NA	TRBV18	TRBJ1-5	NA	CASSGRQSNQPQHF	TGTGCCAGCTCGGGCCGACAGTCCAATCAGCCCCAGCATTTT
NA	TRBV4-1	TRBJ2-1	few	CASSQAQGYNEQFF	TGCGCCAGCAGCCAAGCTCAGGGCTACAATGAGCAGTTCTTC
NA	TRBV28	TRBJ1-2	NA	CASSRHKDYGYTF	TGTGCCAGCAGTCGTCACAAAGACTATGGCTACACCTTC
TRBD2	TRBV5-1	TRBJ2-5	NA	CASSPGSGGRLETQYF	TGCGCCAGCAGCCCGGGTAGCGGGGGACGTCTGGAGACCCAGTACTTC
TRBD1	TRBV19	TRBJ1-1	NA	CASSWDSLNTEAFF	TGTGCCAGTAGCTGGGACAGTCTGAACACTGAAGCTTTCTTT
NA	TRBV7-9	TRBJ1-6	NA	CASSLDGLASPLHF	TGTGCCAGCAGCTTAGACGGGTTGGCTTCACCCCTCCACTTT
TRBD2	TRBV11-2	TRBJ2-1	NA	CASSFGGVSGGAYNEQFF	TGTGCCAGCAGCTTCGGTGGGGTCAGCGGGGGGGCCTACAATGAGCAGTTCTTC
NA	TRBV19	TRBJ1-3	once	CASRATGNLHSGNTIYF	TGTGCCAGCCGTGCCACGGGGAACCTCCACTCTGGAAACACCATATATTTT
NA	TRBV19	TRBJ1-5	NA	CASSYGTISNQPQHF	TGTGCCAGTAGTTACGGGACAATTAGTAATCAGCCCCAGCATTTT
NA	TRBV2	TRBJ1-2	once	CASKGGYDYGYTF	TGTGCCAGCAAGGGGGGGTACGACTATGGCTACACCTTC
TRBD2	TRBV11-2	TRBJ2-1	few	CASSPPGLAGGNEQFF	TGTGCCAGCAGTCCTCCGGGACTAGCGGGAGGCAATGAGCAGTTCTTC
NA	TRBV2	TRBJ2-7	NA	CASSEAMMGAYYEQYF	TGTGCCAGCAGTGAAGCGATGATGGGGGCCTACTACGAGCAGTACTTC
NA	TRBV6-5	TRBJ2-7	NA	CASSYSPGSEQYF	TGTGCCAGCAGTTACTCTCCCGGGAGCGAGCAGTACTTC
TRBD2	TRBV6-5	TRBJ2-3	NA	CASGQSGRGPDTQYF	TGTGCCAGCGGACAAAGCGGGAGAGGACCAGATACGCAGTATTTT
NA	TRBV27	TRBJ2-7	NA	CASSLFGGYEQYF	TGTGCCAGCAGTTTATTTGGAGGGTACGAGCAGTACTTC
TRBD1	TRBV19	TRBJ2-7	NA	CASSKQGAGEQYF	TGTGCCAGTAGTAAACAGGGGGCAGGGGAGCAGTACTTC
TRBD1	TRBV3-1/TRBV3-2	TRBJ1-4	NA	CASSQGDSMNEKLFF	TGTGCCAGCAGCCAAGGGGACAGTATGAATGAAAAACTGTTTTTT
NA	TRBV5-6	TRBJ1-3	NA	CASSLAGVGNTIYF	TGTGCCAGCAGCTTGGCAGGGGTTGGAAACACCATATATTTT
TRBD1	TRBV10-2	TRBJ1-2	NA	CASSEAGGHYGYTF	TGCGCCAGCAGTGAAGCAGGGGGCCACTATGGCTACACCTTC
TRBD1	TRBV6-5	TRBJ1-5	NA	CASSSTGGNQPQHF	TGTGCCAGCAGTTCTACAGGGGGCAATCAGCCCCAGCATTTT
NA	TRBV4-1	TRBJ1-2	NA	CASSLIPSPTNYGYTF	TGCGCCAGCAGCCTTATACCTTCCCCTACTAACTATGGCTACACCTTC
TRBD2	TRBV28	TRBJ2-6	NA	CASSFELAPNSGANVLTF	TGTGCCAGCAGTTTCGAACTAGCGCCTAACTCTGGGGCCAACGTCCTGACTTTC
NA	TRBV27	TRBJ1-4	NA	CASSIRRGANEKLFF	TGTGCCAGCAGTATCCGCCGAGGAGCTAATGAAAAACTGTTTTTT
NA	TRBV5-1	TRBJ2-1	NA	CASSLAGVTKFF	TGCGCCAGCAGCTTGGCGGGAGTGACCAAGTTCTTC
NA	TRBV30	TRBJ2-4	NA	CAWSARQSHRQYF	TGTGCCTGGAGTGCCCGACAGAGCCACAGGCAGTACTTC
TRBD1	TRBV28	TRBJ2-5	NA	CASIQGGTETQYF	TGTGCCAGCATACAGGGGGGTACTGAGACCCAGTACTTC
NA	TRBV19	TRBJ1-1	NA	CASSEDSLRTEAFF	TGTGCCAGTAGTGAAGACTCCCTGAGGACTGAAGCTTTCTTT
NA	TRBV21-1	TRBJ1-4	NA	CASSRGQDLEKLFF	TGTGCCAGCAGCAGGGGCCAGGATCTTGAAAAACTGTTTTTT
NA	TRBV27	TRBJ1-1	NA	CASSLSAQGRTEAFF	TGTGCCAGCAGTTTATCCGCTCAGGGTAGGACTGAAGCTTTCTTT